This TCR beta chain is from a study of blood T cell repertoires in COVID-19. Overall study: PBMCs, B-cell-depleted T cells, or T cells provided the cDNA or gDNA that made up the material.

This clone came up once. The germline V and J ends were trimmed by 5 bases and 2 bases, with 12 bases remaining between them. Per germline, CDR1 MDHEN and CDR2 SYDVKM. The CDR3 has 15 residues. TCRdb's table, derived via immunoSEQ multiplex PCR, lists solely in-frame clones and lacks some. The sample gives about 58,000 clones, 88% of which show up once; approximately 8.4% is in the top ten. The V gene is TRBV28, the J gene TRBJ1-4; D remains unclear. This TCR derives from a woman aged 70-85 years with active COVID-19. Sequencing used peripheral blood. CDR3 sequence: CASSPPRTTNEKLFF. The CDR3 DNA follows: TGTGCCAGCAGTCCCCCCAGGACTACTAATGAAAAACTGTTTTTT.